These T cell receptor beta chains were read from a single sample in a study of blood T cell repertoires in COVID-19. Measured with immunoSEQ multiplex PCR; TCRdb has only the in-frame clones, and not every one. The table records 100,000 to 140,000 clones, 88% of them present only once. Sequencing was carried out using peripheral blood. The receptors here all came from a man aged 50-59 years with active or convalescent COVID-19. Each CDR3 is given with its conserved first and last residue. The D gene is left open where the match is weak. Clone size is shown for a subset of rows, as once, few, many or a class of expanded clone.

CDR3 length | clone size | J gene | V gene | D gene | CDR3 DNA | CDR3 protein
12 | . | TRBJ1-5 | TRBV29-1 | TRBD1 | TGCAGCGTCAAACAGGGGAATCAGCCCCAGCATTTT | CSVKQGNQPQHF
16 | few | TRBJ2-6 | TRBV7-6 | . | TGTGCCAGCAGCTTAGCGGCGGGGTCTGGGGCCAACGTCCTGACTTTC | CASSLAAGSGANVLTF
14 | . | TRBJ2-1 | TRBV29-1 | . | TGCAGCGCCGAAGCTCGCGGAGCCTACAATGAGCAGTTCTTC | CSAEARGAYNEQFF
17 | . | TRBJ1-3 | TRBV5-6 | TRBD1 | TGTGCCAGCAGCTCCAGGACAGGGGCCAATCCTGGAAACACCATATATTTT | CASSSRTGANPGNTIYF
14 | . | TRBJ2-2 | TRBV10-1 | . | TGCGCCAGCAGTGCCCGGGGATACACCGGGGAGCTGTTTTTT | CASSARGYTGELFF
15 | once | TRBJ1-3 | TRBV15 | . | TGTGCCACCAGCAGAGATGTGCAGGGCCCGAACACCATATATTTT | CATSRDVQGPNTIYF
13 | . | TRBJ1-4 | TRBV6-5 | . | TGTGCCAGCAAGGTGGCAGGGGATGAAAAACTGTTTTTT | CASKVAGDEKLFF
17 | few | TRBJ2-1 | TRBV27 | TRBD2 | TGTGCCAGCAGCCATATACCTCCTAGCGGCCCCTACAATGAGCAGTTCTTC | CASSHIPPSGPYNEQFF
15 | . | TRBJ1-5 | TRBV19 | . | TGTGCCAGTAGTATAGGGGGCAGGTGGAATCAGCCCCAGCATTTT | CASSIGGRWNQPQHF
12 | . | TRBJ2-3 | TRBV29-1 | TRBD1 | TGCACCGGACAGGTGACCACAGATACGCAGTATTTT | CTGQVTTDTQYF
17 | . | TRBJ2-2 | TRBV14 | . | TGTGCCAGCAGCCAAGTGAACTTGCCTCCGAACACCGGGGAGCTGTTTTTT | CASSQVNLPPNTGELFF
13 | . | TRBJ1-3 | TRBV28 | . | TGTGCCAGCAGTTCCGGTGCTGGAAACACCATATATTTT | CASSSGAGNTIYF
14 | . | TRBJ2-7 | TRBV6-2/TRBV6-3 | TRBD2 | TGTGCCAGCAGTGGACTAGCGGGGTCCCCCGAGCAGTACTTC | CASSGLAGSPEQYF
17 | . | TRBJ2-1 | TRBV4-1 | TRBD2 | TGCGCCAGCAGCCAGAACCCAGCGGGAGGGAGGGGCGATGAGCAGTTCTTC | CASSQNPAGGRGDEQFF
16 | . | TRBJ2-2 | TRBV5-6 | . | TGTGCCAGCAGCTCGGTGACAGCATTGAACACCGGGGAGCTGTTTTTT | CASSSVTALNTGELFF
14 | few | TRBJ2-7 | TRBV7-9 | . | TGTGCCAGCAGCTTTCAGGGAAGCTCCTACGAGCAGTACTTC | CASSFQGSSYEQYF
16 | . | TRBJ1-4 | TRBV6-1 | TRBD1 | TGTGCCAGCAGTGAAGCACAAGGGACAGGGAATGAAAAACTGTTTTTT | CASSEAQGTGNEKLFF
14 | . | TRBJ2-2 | TRBV6-4 | TRBD2 | TGTGCCAGCAGTGACGGGAGGGACACCGGGGAGCTGTTTTTT | CASSDGRDTGELFF
13 | . | TRBJ2-1 | TRBV5-6 | . | TGTGCCAGCAGCCGGGGGACCATTAATGAGCAGTTCTTC | CASSRGTINEQFF
14 | . | TRBJ2-7 | TRBV4-1 | . | TGCGCCAGCAGCCAAGGGGACTGGACCTACGAGCAGTACTTC | CASSQGDWTYEQYF
13 | . | TRBJ2-1 | TRBV11-3 | . | TGTGCCAGCAGCCCCGGAGGTAGCAATGAGCAGTTCTTC | CASSPGGSNEQFF
15 | . | TRBJ2-7 | TRBV18 | TRBD1 | TGTGCCAGCTCACCCCCCGGGACAGGGGGCGCGGAGCAGTACTTC | CASSPPGTGGAEQYF
15 | . | TRBJ1-1 | TRBV4-1 | TRBD1 | TGCGCCAGCAGCCGAGGACAGGGGGAGGGCACTGAAGCTTTCTTT | CASSRGQGEGTEAFF
15 | . | TRBJ2-7 | TRBV11-2 | TRBD1 | TGTGCCAGCAGCCCCCTAACAGGGGTGGCCTACGAGCAGTACTTC | CASSPLTGVAYEQYF
13 | . | TRBJ1-2 | TRBV29-1 | TRBD1 | TGCAGCGCTAGACAGGGCCTCAACTATGGCTACACCTTC | CSARQGLNYGYTF
15 | . | TRBJ2-3 | TRBV3-1/TRBV3-2 | . | TGTGCCAGCAGCCACTCTAGCGACTCCACAGATACGCAGTATTTT | CASSHSSDSTDTQYF
12 | . | TRBJ2-5 | TRBV11-2 | . | TGTGCCAGCGAGGGGGAATCGGTGACCCAGTACTTC | CASEGESVTQYF
14 | . | TRBJ1-2 | TRBV6-5 | . | TGTGCCAGCAGTTACTCGAGTAGACAGCATGGCTACACCTTC | CASSYSSRQHGYTF
12 | . | TRBJ2-3 | TRBV6-5 | . | TGTGCCAGCAGTTTGTACACAGATACGCAGTATTTT | CASSLYTDTQYF
17 | . | TRBJ2-3 | TRBV11-2 | TRBD2 | TGTGCCAGCAGCTCCCCCAAGCGGGAGGGCTGGTCAGATACGCAGTATTTT | CASSSPKREGWSDTQYF
16 | . | TRBJ2-3 | TRBV6-6 | TRBD2 | TGTGCCAGCAGTCGAGCTAGCGGAGTCAGCACAGATACGCAGTATTTT | CASSRASGVSTDTQYF
14 | . | TRBJ2-7 | TRBV3-1/TRBV3-2 | . | TGTGCCAGCAGCCAAGGGTTACAGGGCTACGAGCAGTACTTC | CASSQGLQGYEQYF
18 | . | TRBJ1-1 | TRBV28 | TRBD1 | TGTGCCAGCAGTTTCTTCAAACTTGGACAGGGGCAAGGAAATGAAGCTTTCTTT | CASSFFKLGQGQGNEAFF
13 | . | TRBJ2-5 | TRBV12-3/TRBV12-4 | TRBD1 | TGTGCCAGCAGACAACAGGGGTGGGAGACCCAGTACTTC | CASRQQGWETQYF
15 | . | TRBJ2-1 | TRBV6-4 | TRBD2 | TGTGCCAGCAGTGGGGGACTAGCGGGAAGGAATGAGCAGTTCTTC | CASSGGLAGRNEQFF
12 | . | TRBJ2-3 | TRBV30 | . | TGTGCCTGGAGTAGGTGGAGAGATACGCAGTATTTT | CAWSRWRDTQYF
15 | . | TRBJ2-7 | TRBV27 | TRBD2 | TGTGCCAGCAGGGGACTAGCGGGAGTGTCTGGCGAGCAGTACTTC | CASRGLAGVSGEQYF
12 | once | TRBJ2-7 | TRBV5-8 | . | TGTGCCAGCAGCAGACAGGTGCTCGAGCAGTACTTC | CASSRQVLEQYF
14 | . | TRBJ1-5 | TRBV28 | TRBD1 | TGTGCCAGCAGTTTCAGGGGGAGCAATCAGCCCCAGCATTTT | CASSFRGSNQPQHF
13 | . | TRBJ2-1 | TRBV12-3/TRBV12-4 | TRBD1 | TGTGCCAGCAGTGTGGGACAGTACAATGAGCAGTTCTTC | CASSVGQYNEQFF
11 | . | TRBJ1-5 | TRBV12-3/TRBV12-4 | . | TGTGCCAGCAGACGAGGACAACCCCAGCATTTT | CASRRGQPQHF
13 | . | TRBJ2-3 | TRBV7-2 | . | TGTGCCAGCAGCACGCAGTTCCCAGATACGCAGTATTTT | CASSTQFPDTQYF
15 | . | TRBJ2-2 | TRBV6-2/TRBV6-3 | TRBD1 | TGTGCCAGCAGTCGACAGGGGAAGGACACCGGGGAGCTGTTTTTT | CASSRQGKDTGELFF
13 | . | TRBJ2-1 | TRBV29-1 | TRBD1 | TGCAGCGTTGGGCGACAGGGGGCTGGTGAGCAGTTCTTC | CSVGRQGAGEQFF
20 | . | TRBJ2-3 | TRBV2 | . | TGTGCCAGCAGTGAAGGAGGAAACACCGGGACTTTCACTAGCACAGATACGCAGTATTTT | CASSEGGNTGTFTSTDTQYF
14 | few | TRBJ1-5 | TRBV28 | . | TGTGCCAGCAGTTGGACACAGGGATATCAGCCCCAGCATTTT | CASSWTQGYQPQHF
14 | once | TRBJ2-5 | TRBV2 | . | TGTGCCAGCAGTGATTGGACAATCCAAGAGACCCAGTACTTC | CASSDWTIQETQYF
16 | . | TRBJ2-7 | TRBV28 | TRBD1 | TGTGCCAGCAGTCCTCCTATACGACAGGGGGCCCGGGGGCAGTACTTC | CASSPPIRQGARGQYF
14 | . | TRBJ1-5 | TRBV7-8 | . | TGTGCCAGCAGCTTAAGAGGGATGAATCAGCCCCAGCATTTT | CASSLRGMNQPQHF
16 | . | TRBJ1-4 | TRBV6-6 | . | TGTGCCAGCAGTTACAGGGGGGGTGCAACTAATGAAAAACTGTTTTTT | CASSYRGGATNEKLFF
16 | . | TRBJ2-2 | TRBV6-2/TRBV6-3 | TRBD2 | TGTGCCAGCAGTTACAGGGGAGGGAGGGTCACCGGGGAGCTGTTTTTT | CASSYRGGRVTGELFF
13 | . | TRBJ1-1 | TRBV28 | TRBD1 | TGTGCCAGCAGTCCATCTGACAGGGTTGAAGCTTTCTTT | CASSPSDRVEAFF
15 | . | TRBJ2-7 | TRBV27 | . | TGTGCCAGCAGTTCTCCTGAGGGGGAGGGATACGAGCAGTACTTC | CASSSPEGEGYEQYF
14 | . | TRBJ2-5 | TRBV7-8 | . | TGTGCCAGCAGCTTAGGTCAGGGGTGGGAGACCCAGTACTTC | CASSLGQGWETQYF
15 | . | TRBJ1-2 | TRBV27 | TRBD1 | TGTGCCAGCAGTCCGCCGGGACAGGGCTTCTATGGCTACACCTTC | CASSPPGQGFYGYTF
13 | . | TRBJ1-1 | TRBV10-1 | TRBD1 | TGCGCCAGCAGTGTAAACAGGGGCTATGAAGCTTTCTTT | CASSVNRGYEAFF
15 | . | TRBJ2-6 | TRBV10-2 | . | TGCGCCAGCAGTGAGCCGTCCTCTGGGGCCAACGTCCTGACTTTC | CASSEPSSGANVLTF
17 | . | TRBJ2-1 | TRBV4-3 | TRBD2 | TGCGCCAGCAGCCTGCCCCCCGGACTAGCGGGGAACAATGAGCAGTTCTTC | CASSLPPGLAGNNEQFF
16 | . | TRBJ2-2 | TRBV28 | TRBD1 | TGTGCCAGCATGCAGGGACAGGGTGAGGTCCCAGGGGAGCTGTTTTTT | CASMQGQGEVPGELFF